The T cell receptor (beta chain) under discussion was sequenced for a study of cytomegalovirus exposure and HLA in healthy donors (dated by TCRdb to the late 2010s). A note on the overall study: An earlier analysis of approximately 640 of the donors reported approximately 300 Gb of sequence data and 100 million to 140 million unique TCR beta sequences from 150 million to 200 million T cells. An early release that covered about 640 HLA-typed donors contained about 300 gigabases of sequencing data and tens of millions of unique TCR sequences. The genetic ancestry cluster associated with self-reported Caucasian donors included roughly four fifths of the roughly 400 genotyped donors. The study was designed to test whether signatures of past pathogen exposure could be identified by cataloging public T cell receptors. The study profiled the T cell repertoires of hundreds of subjects by immunosequencing and related them to cytomegalovirus serostatus. In addition to the first cohort of approximately 670 subjects, a separate validation cohort of around 110 different subjects was used. High-throughput TCR immunosequencing, statistical association of individual TCRs with disease status, and machine learning were combined to predict cytomegalovirus infection status. To study patterns of TCR occurrence, a later analysis re-analyzed previously published TCR beta repertoires from 600 to 750 donors and added high-resolution HLA genotyping. Rather than using new phenotypic data, the later analysis identified candidate immune exposures from TCR beta sequences and from how often those sequences occurred across donors. An earlier analysis of 587 of the donors used high-throughput TCR beta sequencing to judge whether each TCR beta V gene segment behaved as functional or pseudogenic. Donor age, sex, ethnicity and CMV serostatus were compiled together with the repertoire data. A later genetic analysis used genome-wide SNP genotypes for about three fifths of the roughly 700 donors, treating that subset as a discovery cohort. Every repertoire in the discovery cohort had been generated on one and the same sequencing platform. HLA typing included class I and class II loci at four-digit resolution. Typing coverage differed by locus: A, B, C, DRB1 and DQB1 were typed in roughly 629-630 donors, DQA1 in 500 to 550, DPA1 in nearly 610, and DPB1 in roughly 470. Roughly five DR-DQ haplotypes were treated as single units for association and clustering because of strong linkage in the cohort. Among around 400 genotyped donors of the cohort, an average of approximately 240,000 unique TCR beta nucleotide sequences were sequenced per donor, roughly 18% of them non-productive. Study-wide conclusions, independent of this receptor: Broadly in line with IMGT annotations, most TCR beta V segments showed up in productive rearrangements about 87% or about 30% of the time in an earlier analysis of about 500 of the donors. CMV serostatus was the only immune exposure information available for the cohort. An association between a missense DCLRE1C variant and V-gene and J-gene trimming of TCR beta chains was found in a later genetic analysis and replicated in an independent cohort. Several of the top co-occurrence clusters appeared to be linked to parvovirus B19, influenza, CMV and Epstein-Barr virus, according to a later analysis. The presence/absence analyses assumed that sequencing depth was roughly uniform across donors, and that assumption may not be true. In a later analysis, most CMV-associated TCR beta chains were found to appear HLA-restricted, with HLA associations seemingly driven largely by CMV exposure. In a later genetic analysis, fewer N-insertions in productive TCRs were reported among donors in an Asian-associated ancestry cluster than the roughly 700-donor mean. Assigning TCR associations to individual alleles was difficult when HLA alleles, especially DR and DQ, strongly co-occurred. A later analysis associated about 16,000 TCR beta sequences with specific HLA alleles at a false discovery rate of 0.05. A further reported finding was that TCR beta sequences accurately predicted the HLA-A and HLA-B alleles for most subjects in the first cohort. Over 15 rarely observed V segments, including chromosome 9 orphons, were excluded from the earlier analysis of about 600 of the donors because counts were too low. Because HLA typing was missing for some donors at each locus, association tests included only the typed subset. In vitro tests confirmed that a few of the cytomegalovirus-associated TCR beta chains recognize cytomegalovirus antigens. Correlated functional status among segregating V segments might reflect linkage disequilibrium, but an unknown experimental factor could not be ruled out. The study gave a list of 150 to 200 TCR beta chains associated with cytomegalovirus. According to the authors, the approach could potentially be generalized to other disease states and immunological phenotypes. The classifier was reported to diagnose cytomegalovirus status with high specificity and sensitivity in both the original and validation cohorts. Most TCR sequences were seen in very few donors, while some public TCRs were found in many individuals. In a later analysis, HLA-associated TCR beta chains were found to be more clonally expanded and to have lower generation probabilities than equally common non-associated chains. According to a later analysis, TCR association rates differed among HLA loci, with DRB1 alleles showing the most associated TCRs and HLA-C alleles showing the fewest. Only TCR beta chains were sequenced in this cohort, and the absence of alpha or paired-chain data limited detectable features. A cluster of highly shared sequence variants was judged likely to represent a technical artifact of the sequencing pipeline.

Receptor amplification or capture employed the immunoSEQ multiplex PCR assay. For the multiplex PCR, a mixture combining 60 forward primers for TCR Vbeta segments and 13 reverse primers for TCR Jbeta segments was used. A multiplex PCR assay on genomic DNA amplified the CDR3 region of rearranged TCR beta genes. On the Illumina HiSeq System, the amplified TCR beta libraries were sequenced as 87-base-pair reads. As for the original processing: Across the roughly 700 repertoires, a later analysis counted approximately 83 million unique TCR beta chains, around 11 million of which were shared by at least two donors. Raw reads were error-corrected and collapsed into unique sequences by a nearest-neighbor algorithm in which closely related sequences were merged to remove PCR and sequencing errors. CDR3 sequences were aligned to IMGT reference sequences to assign V, D and J gene segments. For a sequence to be retained, a match of at least six nucleotides was required to both a V gene segment and a J gene segment. A rearrangement counted as productive if the CDR3 had no stop codons and remained in frame with V and J, and every other rearrangement counted as non-productive. CDR3 was defined according to IMGT convention as the region running from the second conserved V-encoded cysteine to the conserved J-encoded phenylalanine. In an earlier analysis of more than 550 of the donors, sequences lacking an unambiguous match to a single V gene segment were excluded. An earlier analysis of a few hundred of the donors classified V segments as functional when productive rearrangements were above 56.7% and as segregating when the standard deviation between donors was above 5%. A statistical classification framework was built to diagnose cytomegalovirus status from the catalog of TCR beta chain sequences. In a later analysis, V and J genes were assigned by comparing TCR nucleotide sequences against IMGT/GENE-DB human TR gene sequences. In a later analysis, CDR3 sequences and most-parsimonious VDJ recombination scenarios were assigned using the TCRdist pipeline. In a later analysis, each TCR beta chain was defined by its CDR3 amino acid sequence together with its V-gene family, and reads without a unique V-gene family were excluded. In a later analysis, fewer than 600 highly shared, low-generation-probability nucleotide sequences were removed to address suspected cross-contamination and a sequencing artifact. For each public chain, a later analysis derived a clonal expansion index from normalized ranks of inferred template counts within each repertoire. Generation probabilities in a later analysis came from a VDJ recombination model fitted to out-of-frame rearrangements, and those results were checked against IGoR. In a later analysis, hypergeometric tests were used to score TCR-TCR, TCR-HLA and TCR-CMV co-occurrence, with a repertoire-size bias correction applied to TCR pairs. A later analysis estimated false discovery rates by permuting HLA or CMV assignments 20 times. A later analysis grouped co-occurring TCRs with DBSCAN, adding TCRdist sequence similarity when clustering within HLA-allele-positive subsets. For co-occurrence clustering, repertoires with fewer than 30,000 or more than 120,000 public chains were excluded, along with 4 to 6 repertoires with anomalous nucleotide sharing. TCRdb took over this immuneACCESS table, retaining in-frame rearrangements with V and J assigned. Such tables are incomplete; in checked studies, under half of the missing clones stem from an unresolved V gene, and the remainder is unexplained. V, J and clone size reflect that table, while D and trimming were determined from the DNA. The sample table holds about 170,000 clones, of which less than 80% were seen once. The ten largest clones add up to around 2.9% of the sample.

In total, over 600 healthy bone marrow donors made up the cohort. All cohort members were sampled while nominally healthy, although unrecorded immune exposures were likely present. The donor tested CMV seronegative, placing the donor among the roughly 350 seronegative members of the cohort. Each donor provided a peripheral blood sample, and peripheral blood mononuclear cells were used for TCR beta sequencing. Genomic DNA was extracted from the blood cell samples with the Qiagen DNeasy Blood Extraction Kit. Regarding this clone: What this receptor recognizes is not known. No base quality values were provided; no much bigger clone lies one nucleotide off.

The TCR was taken from a man aged 35 to 55 in good health and CMV-seronegative. Input material: PBMCs.

CDR3 sequence: CSVEVAFSYEQYF. The sequence in DNA is TGCAGCGTTGAGGTAGCGTTTTCCTACGAGCAGTACTTC. The rearrangement combines TRBV29-1 with TRBJ2-7; a tentative D call is TRBD2 (5 bases match). At the junction V is shortened by 3 bases and J by 1 base, with 10 bases in between. The germline V gene specifies SQVTM as CDR1 and ANQGSEA as CDR2. Including cysteine and phenylalanine, the CDR3 has 13 amino acids. Left in the record is the CDR3 DNA by itself, 39 bases read in frame from the first base.